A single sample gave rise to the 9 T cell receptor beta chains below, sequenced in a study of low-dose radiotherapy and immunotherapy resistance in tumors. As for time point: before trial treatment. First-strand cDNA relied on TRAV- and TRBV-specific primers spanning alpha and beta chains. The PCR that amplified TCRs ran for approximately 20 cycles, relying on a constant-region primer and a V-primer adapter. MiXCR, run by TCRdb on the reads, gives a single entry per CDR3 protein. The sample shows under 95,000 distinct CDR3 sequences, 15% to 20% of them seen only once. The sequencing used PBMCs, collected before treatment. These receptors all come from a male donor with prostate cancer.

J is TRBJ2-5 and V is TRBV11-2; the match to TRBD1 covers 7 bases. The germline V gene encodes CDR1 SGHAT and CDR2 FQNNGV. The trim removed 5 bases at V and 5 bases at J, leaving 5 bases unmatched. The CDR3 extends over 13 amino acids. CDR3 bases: TGTGCCAGCAGCCAGACAGGGTTGGAGACCCAGTACTTC. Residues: CASSQTGLETQYF.

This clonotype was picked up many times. CDR3 in DNA: TGCGCCAGCAGCTTGGCCTTAGGGGACGATGAGCAGTTCTTC. Its protein product is CASSLALGDDEQFF. The J gene is TRBJ2-1, the V gene TRBV5-1; D tentatively fits TRBD1 or TRBD2 (5 bases each). This CDR3 has 14 amino acids. The ends were cut back, 0 bases at V and 8 bases at J, with 12 bases in the middle. The germline gives CDR1 SGHRS, CDR2 YFSETQ.

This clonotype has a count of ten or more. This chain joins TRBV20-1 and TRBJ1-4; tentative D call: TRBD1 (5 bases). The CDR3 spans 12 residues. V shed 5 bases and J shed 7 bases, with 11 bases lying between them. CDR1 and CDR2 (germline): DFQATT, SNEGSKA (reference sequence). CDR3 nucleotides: TGCAGTGCTCGGGGGACCCCTGAAAAACTGTTTTTT. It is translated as CSARGTPEKLFF.

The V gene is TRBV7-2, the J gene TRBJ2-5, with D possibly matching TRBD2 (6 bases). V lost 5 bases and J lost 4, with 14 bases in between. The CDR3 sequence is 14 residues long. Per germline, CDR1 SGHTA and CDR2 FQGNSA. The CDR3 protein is CASSLALGGETQYF. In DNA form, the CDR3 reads TGTGCCAGCAGCCTGGCACTCGGGGGAGAGACCCAGTACTTC.

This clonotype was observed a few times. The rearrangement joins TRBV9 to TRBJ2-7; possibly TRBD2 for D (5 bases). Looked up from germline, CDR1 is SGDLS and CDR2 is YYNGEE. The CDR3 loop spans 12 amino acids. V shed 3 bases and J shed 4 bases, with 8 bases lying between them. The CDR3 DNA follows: TGTGCCAGCAGCGAGACGGGGTACGAGCAGTACTTC. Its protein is CASSETGYEQYF.

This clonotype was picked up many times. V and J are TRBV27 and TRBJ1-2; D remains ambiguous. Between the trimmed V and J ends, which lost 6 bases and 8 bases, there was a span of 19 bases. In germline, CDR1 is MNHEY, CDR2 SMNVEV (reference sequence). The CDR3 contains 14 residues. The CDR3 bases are TGTGCCAGCAGCCCAAGGGCGCGGACCTGGGGCTACACCTTC. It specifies CASSPRARTWGYTF.

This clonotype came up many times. CDR3 DNA sequence: TGTGCCAGTAGTATTCAAGTGTACGGCGGGGAGCTGTTTTTT. It encodes CASSIQVYGGELFF. The chain employs TRBV19 and TRBJ2-2; D is undetermined. Trimming pared 3 bases from V and 7 bases from J, leaving 12 bases between. This CDR3 spans 14 amino acids. CDR1 is LNHDA, CDR2 SQIVND, per germline (reference sequence).

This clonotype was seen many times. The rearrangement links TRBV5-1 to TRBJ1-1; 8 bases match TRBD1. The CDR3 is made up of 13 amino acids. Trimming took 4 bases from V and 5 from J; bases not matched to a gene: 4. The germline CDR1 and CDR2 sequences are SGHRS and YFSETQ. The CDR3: CASSSGQGTEAFF. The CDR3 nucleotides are TGCGCCAGCAGCAGCGGACAGGGTACTGAAGCTTTCTTT.

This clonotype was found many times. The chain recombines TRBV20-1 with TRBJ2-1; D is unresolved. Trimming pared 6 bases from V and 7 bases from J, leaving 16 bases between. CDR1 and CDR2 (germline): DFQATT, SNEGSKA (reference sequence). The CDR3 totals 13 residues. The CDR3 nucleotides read TGCAGTGCCGACGGCCCCGCCCCGAATGAGCAGTTCTTC. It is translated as CSADGPAPNEQFF.